Listed below are T cell receptor beta chains from one sample, sequenced in a study of regulatory T cells in long-lasting Graves disease. TCRdb ran MiXCR on the multiplex PCR reads and lists one entry per CDR3 protein. The table shows about half a million distinct CDR3 sequences, with about 11% occurring only once. The sample also formed part of further work on T cells in Graves' hyperthyroidism and ophthalmopathy.

The sample in question was peripheral blood mononuclear cells (PBMCs), obtained at new diagnosis, from a patient treated with antithyroid drugs. Receptor source: a woman younger than 45 with Graves disease. CDR3s leave out the opening cysteine and the closing phenylalanine or tryptophan. Each record gives: J gene, V gene, CDR3 protein.

TRBJ1-1 | TRBV9 | ASSVDGGARTEAF
TRBJ2-7 | TRBV7-8 | ASSFGLYYEQY
TRBJ2-5 | TRBV6-2/TRBV6-3 | ASSEGNRRWETQY
TRBJ1-6 | TRBV28 | ASSPSDRVSSYNSPLH
TRBJ2-7 | TRBV4-1 | ASSQDARPDRRLYEQY
TRBJ2-1 | TRBV28 | ASRSGGSYNEQF
TRBJ2-7 | TRBV27 | ASSLTWTGTYEQY
TRBJ1-1 | TRBV9 | ASSAISGTEAF
TRBJ1-5 | TRBV12-3/TRBV12-4 | ASSPFGTNQPQH
TRBJ1-4 | TRBV28 | ASLGGRYEKLF
TRBJ2-7 | TRBV20-1 | SATKGTEQY
TRBJ2-1 | TRBV6-2/TRBV6-3 | ASSYALAGVRNEQF
TRBJ1-2 | TRBV6-1 | ASSQSGGYSGYT
TRBJ1-1 | TRBV19 | ASSIVGGTTEAF
TRBJ1-4 | TRBV29-1 | SVRYRGREKLF
TRBJ2-7 | TRBV5-4 | ASSPGTSGLEQY
TRBJ1-5 | TRBV27 | ASRKGLSNQPQH
TRBJ2-7 | TRBV29-1 | SVASGRGYEQY